This entry describes one TCR beta chain. The junction departs from the called germline gene at one end, perhaps through a read error. The sample originates from a study of Graves' ophthalmopathy and Graves' hyperthyroidism. TCR beta CDR3 amplification used RNA transcripts. First-round RT-PCR used HTBI primers; second-round multiplex PCR followed. TCRdb itself ran the multiplex PCR reads through MiXCR, one entry per CDR3 protein. The sample has about 700,000 distinct CDR3 sequences, roughly 41% seen once. This CDR3 is built from 14 residues. Germline CDR1 LGHNA, CDR2 YNFKEQ. The receptor's source is an adult man with Graves' ophthalmopathy. J is TRBJ1-1 and V is TRBV4-2, with 11 positions matching TRBD1. Input material: peripheral blood. In DNA, the CDR3 is TGTGTCAGCAGCTCCGGACAGGGGGCCTCTGAAGCTTTCTTT. This encodes CVSSSGQGASEAFF.